This TCR beta chain appears in the sequencing data of a study of blood T cell repertoires in COVID-19. Looking at the study overall: Sites in the United States, Italy and Spain provided acute and convalescent COVID-19 samples.

Profiled with immunoSEQ multiplex PCR; TCRdb holds only in-frame clones, not every one. The sample holds 25,000 to 40,000 clones; 90% are singletons and the top ten take less than 1.2%. Germline V lookup: CDR1 SNHLY, CDR2 FYNNEI. The V gene lost 6 bases and the J gene lost 7 bases, with 10 bases spanning the gap. The CDR3 is made up of 12 amino acids. Sequenced: peripheral blood. The TCR originated in a man aged 65 to 85 with active or convalescent COVID-19. The chain has TRBV2 and TRBJ2-1; D is perhaps TRBD1 (6 bases). The CDR3 sequence is CASRGTGNEQFF. CDR3 bases: TGTGCCAGCAGGGGTACAGGGAATGAGCAGTTCTTC.